This TCR beta chain came from a study of blood T cell repertoires in COVID-19 (dated by TCRdb to the early 2020s). For context, the study as a whole: Collaborator samples came from the United States, Italy and Spain and covered acute and convalescent phases of COVID-19. The repertoires were released in a freely available public database intended as a resource for research on the immune response to SARS-CoV-2. A de-identified subject ID, COVID-19 status, age in years and sex were almost always included in the sample metadata. The prospective study material was composed of cDNA or gDNA derived from T cells, B-cell-depleted T cells, or PBMCs. Deeply sampled blood TCRbeta repertoires from subjects exposed to, actively infected with, or recovered from COVID-19 were included in the dataset. The samples were drawn from the first 160 participants of the ongoing ImmuneRACE study and from over 950 subjects provided by 6 global collaborators. Where available, HLA class I and class II types were obtained from metadata supplied by the sample provider rather than from assay-based typing.

What the authors observed across the whole study: The quantity of clinical and demographic metadata differed by source and by participant and was supplied without curation.

As for this clone: Its cognate antigen has yet to be identified. No base qualities exist here, and no much larger clone lies one base off it.

Enrolling through a virtual design, the prospective study's participants ranged in age from roughly 18 to 90 years and lived across roughly 24 United States geographic areas. In the prospective study, cohorts were assigned on the basis of participant-reported clinical history obtained from a screening survey and a study questionnaire. In the prospective study, mobile phlebotomists collected whole blood, serum and a nasopharyngeal or oropharyngeal swab from each participant. Participants in the prospective study had the option to provide additional blood draws and questionnaires over an approximately 2-month period. Blood samples from the prospective study were shipped frozen or at room temperature prior to DNA extraction. TCRbeta CDR3 regions were amplified from genomic DNA using the immunoSEQ Assay, a bias-controlled multiplex PCR. The authors' analysis ran thus. Nucleated cell counts per sample were estimated from amplification of reference gene primers within the assay. Sequence reads were collapsed and filtered to measure the absolute abundance of every unique TCRbeta CDR3 rearrangement. For each sample, productive Simpson clonality was calculated as the square root of Simpson's diversity index across productive rearrangements. TCRdb mirrors the immuneACCESS table, restricted to in-frame sequences. Some clones are absent from its copies; in checked studies, under half trace to an unresolved V gene, and the reason for the others is unknown. V and J calls and clone size follow that table, whereas D and trimming were derived from the DNA. The sample table contains about 200,000 clones; only one count was recorded for 65% to 90% of them. The leading ten clones occupy 3% to 4% of the sample.

The CDR3 numbers 17 residues from cysteine through phenylalanine. Of the read, only the CDR3 DNA is kept; its 51 bases are in frame from base 1. V is cut back by 1 base and J by 5 bases, with 6 bases in the junction unmatched. Taken from the germline V gene, the CDR1 and CDR2 loops are SGHVS and FNYEAQ. This chain is built from TRBV7-6 and TRBJ2-2; TRBD2 aligns with 11 central bases. The sequencing input was PBMCs or T cells enriched from blood (not recorded which). This receptor was taken from a middle-aged woman with acute COVID-19. The sequenced DNA: TGTGCCAGCAGCTTAGAAGGCCTAGCGGGAGGAACCGGGGAGCTGTTTTTT. The resulting protein is CASSLEGLAGGTGELFF. The entire variable domain, with the stretches around the CDR3 drawn from the reference TRBV7-6 and TRBJ2-2 proteins, is GAGVSQSPRYKVTKRGQDVALRCDPISGHVSLYWYRQALGQGPEFLTYFNYEAQQDKSGLPNDRFSAERPEGSISTLTIQRTEQRDSAMYRCASSLEGLAGGTGELFFGEGSRLTVL.